This T cell receptor (beta chain) was captured by sequencing in a study of blood T cell repertoires in COVID-19. At the level of the study: Italy, Spain and the United States were the sources of the convalescent and acute COVID-19 samples.

Libraries were prepared by immunoSEQ multiplex PCR; TCRdb keeps only in-frame clonotypes and omits some of them. There are around 60,000 clones in the sample; around nine tenths occur only once, and roughly an eighth lies in the top ten. The CDR3 sequence is 14 residues long. CDR1 and CDR2 from the germline V gene are MGHDK and SYGVNS. V lost 0 bases and J lost 4, with 9 bases in between. The V call is TRBV25-1, the J call TRBJ1-1, with a tentative D call TRBD1 (5 bases). Sample: peripheral blood. This sequence was found in a woman in her sixties with active COVID-19. CDR3 residues: CASSEYGRVTEAFF. In nucleotides, the CDR3 is TGTGCCAGCAGTGAATATGGCAGGGTCACTGAAGCTTTCTTT.